What follows is one T cell receptor beta chain and its context. Its specificity is not known. The data are from a study of response to subunit inactivated influenza vaccine. Germline assignment: CDR1 SGHTA and CDR2 FQGNSA. The CDR3 runs to 16 residues. The germline V and J ends were trimmed by 0 bases and 4 bases, with 15 bases remaining between them. MiXCR, applied by TCRdb to the RT-PCR reads, yields one record per CDR3 protein. The sample lists about 500,000 distinct CDR3 sequences; more than 15% were seen once. Study results and caveats: After each seasonal influenza vaccination, few new T cells are recruited, the authors suggested.

This material consisted of CD4+ T cells sorted from PBMCs, taken around 25 months after vaccination. The chain recombines TRBV7-2 with TRBJ1-1; D might be TRBD1 (6 bases). The source is a man between 50 and 75 years old who received an inactivated influenza vaccine. CDR3 nucleotides: TGTGCCAGCAGCTTAGCCAACAGGGTTTTGGGCACTGAAGCTTTCTTT. Translated: CASSLANRVLGTEAFF.